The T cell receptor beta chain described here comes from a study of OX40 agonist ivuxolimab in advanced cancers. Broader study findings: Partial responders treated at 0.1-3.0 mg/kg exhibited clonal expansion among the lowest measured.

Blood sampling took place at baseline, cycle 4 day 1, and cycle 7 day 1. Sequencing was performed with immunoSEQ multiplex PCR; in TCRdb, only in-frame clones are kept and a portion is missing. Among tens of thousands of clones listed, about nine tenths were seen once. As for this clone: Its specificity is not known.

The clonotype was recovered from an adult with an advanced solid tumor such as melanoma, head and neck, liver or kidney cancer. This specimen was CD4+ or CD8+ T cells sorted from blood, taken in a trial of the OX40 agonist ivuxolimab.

In DNA form, the CDR3 reads TGTGCCAGCAGTCCCGGGACAGTCGAAGAGACCCAGTACTTC. Translating it yields CASSPGTVEETQYF. The genes are TRBV7-9 and TRBJ2-5; 7 nucleotides align to TRBD1. The germline V gene encodes CDR1 SEHNR and CDR2 FQNEAQ (reference sequence). V shed 6 bases and J 3 bases; nucleotides not matched to a gene: 7. The CDR3 runs 14 residues.